This TCR beta chain was captured in a study of post-analysis software for immune sequencing data. Study-level background: Multiple sclerosis in the patients followed relapsing-remitting, secondary progressive and progressive-relapsing courses. Whole-study findings and limits: Patients had higher frequencies than controls of about 5 TRBV segments, including TRBV5-6, TRBV5-1 and TRBV20-1. For normalized Chao1 diversity, multiple sclerosis patients scored significantly lower than controls did. Analysis by F measure revealed that same-batch samples clustered strongly together.

TCR beta cDNA libraries included unique molecular identifiers. With roughly 0.85 to 11 million T cells as the source, roughly 0.5 million cDNA molecules resulted. MiXCR, run by TCRdb on the PCR reads, gives a single entry per CDR3 protein. Seen here are fewer than 850,000 distinct CDR3 sequences, about 27% observed once, and the top ten hold 0.55% to 0.65%. Regarding this clonotype: Its specificity is not known.

CDR1 is MNHEY and CDR2 is SVGEGT in the germline V gene. This CDR3 region has 13 residues. V lost 2 bases, J lost 2 bases, and 7 bases lay in between. V and J are TRBV6-2 or TRBV6-3 and TRBJ2-7; D is perhaps TRBD1 (5 bases). The clonotype was recovered from a girl aged 10-17 years with multiple sclerosis. Sequencing used blood. CDR3 in DNA: TGTGCCAGCAGTTACGACAGTGCCTACGAGCAGTACTTC. Translated, it gives CASSYDSAYEQYF.